A selection of T cell receptor beta chains follows, all from one sample in a study of cytomegalovirus exposure and HLA in healthy donors. Here immunoSEQ multiplex PCR was the method, and the copy in TCRdb shows in-frame clones only, minus some. The table lists under 200,000 clones. Source material: PBMCs. The receptors were sampled from a woman in her late teens or twenties in good health and CMV-seropositive. Each CDR3 is given with its conserved first and last residue. D genes are given only for firm matches.

- TRBJ1-4 TRBV5-1 TGCGCCAGCAGCCAGGGGCTACTAAATGAAAAACTGTTTTTT CASSQGLLNEKLFF
- TRBJ1-1 TRBV7-9 TGTGCCAGCAGCTTGCAGGGCGCGATGAACACTGAAGCTTTCTTT CASSLQGAMNTEAFF
- TRBJ1-2 TRBV5-1 TGCGCCAGCAGCTTGTTAGGGGAGGGTGGCTACACCTTC CASSLLGEGGYTF
TRBD2 TRBJ2-1 TRBV18 TGTGCCAGCTCACCAGCTAGCGGTTCCTACAATGAGCAGTTCTTC CASSPASGSYNEQFF
- TRBJ2-1 TRBV5-1 TGCGCCAGCAGCTTGGATCCGATTGGCAGCTTGAAAGAGGACAATGAGCAGTTCTTC CASSLDPIGSLKEDNEQFF
- TRBJ2-2 TRBV28 TGTGCCAGCAGTTTAGCGCAGGGGCTAGACACCGGGGAGCTGTTTTTT CASSLAQGLDTGELFF
- TRBJ2-2 TRBV6-6 TGTGCCAGCAGCAGACAGGTGGGCGGGGAGCTGTTTTTT CASSRQVGGELFF
- TRBJ1-3 TRBV2 TGTGCCAGCAGTGAACAGGCTGGAAACACCATATATTTT CASSEQAGNTIYF
TRBD2 TRBJ2-7 TRBV6-5 TGTGCCAGCAGGGGGGGGGCCTACGAGCAGTACTTC CASRGGAYEQYF
- TRBJ1-4 TRBV6-1 TGTGCCAGCAGAATACAGGGCGCAACTAATGAAAAACTGTTTTTT CASRIQGATNEKLFF
TRBD1 TRBJ2-4 TRBV5-6 TGTGCCAGCAGCTCGCCGGGACAGGGAATCGAAAACATTCAGTACTTC CASSSPGQGIENIQYF
- TRBJ2-3 TRBV6-1 TGTGCCAGCAGTGTCGGGGGAGTGGATACGCAGTATTTT CASSVGGVDTQYF
- TRBJ1-2 TRBV7-8 TGTGCCAGCAGCTTAATTGGAAGCGATACCTACACCTTC CASSLIGSDTYTF
TRBD2 TRBJ2-5 TRBV5-1 TGCGCCAGCAGCTTGGAGCTTGCTAGCGGGACGGAGACCCAGTACTTC CASSLELASGTETQYF
- TRBJ2-5 TRBV30 TGTGCCTCCATTACCTGGGGGCGCGGAGAGACCCAGTACTTC CASITWGRGETQYF
- TRBJ2-2 TRBV6-1 TGTGCCAGCAGTGAAATCGTCCCCACCGGGGAGCTGTTTTTT CASSEIVPTGELFF
TRBD1 TRBJ1-4 TRBV10-1 TGCGCCAGCAGCCAGGGGGAGCTCGAAAAACTGTTTTTT CASSQGELEKLFF
TRBD1 TRBJ1-5 TRBV19 TGTGCCAGTAGGCTGGGGGGGACAGGGCCCCCCCAGAGCAATCAGCCCCAGCATTTT CASRLGGTGPPQSNQPQHF
TRBD2 TRBJ2-5 TRBV9 TGTGCCAGCAGCGCCCGAGCGGGGGCCGAAGAGACCCAGTACTTC CASSARAGAEETQYF
TRBD2 TRBJ2-3 TRBV29-1 TGCAGCGTTGGGCCCGCTAGCGGGAGGACTAGCACAGATACGCAGTATTTT CSVGPASGRTSTDTQYF
- TRBJ1-1 TRBV5-1 TGCGCCAGCAGCTATGGAGGGGACACTGAAGCTTTCTTT CASSYGGDTEAFF
- TRBJ1-1 TRBV10-2 TGCGCCAGCAGAGACTTACTATACACTGAAGCTTTCTTT CASRDLLYTEAFF
- TRBJ2-7 TRBV6-5 TGTGCCAGCAGTTACCTCGAACAGGGCTACGAGCAGTACTTC CASSYLEQGYEQYF
- TRBJ1-1 TRBV19 TGTGCCAGTCTTCGGCTGGGGGGACCCACTGAAGCTTTCTTT CASLRLGGPTEAFF
TRBD1 TRBJ1-1 TRBV5-1 TGCGCCAGCAGCTTGGGGGCTCACGTAGGACAGGGCATAGACACTGAAGCTTTCTTT CASSLGAHVGQGIDTEAFF
- TRBJ1-3 TRBV11-2 TGTGCCAGCAGCTTAGGGACATGGGGTGGAAACACCATATATTTT CASSLGTWGGNTIYF
- TRBJ2-7 TRBV30 TGTGCCTGGGGGGGCAGGTTTTACGAGCAGTACTTC CAWGGRFYEQYF
- TRBJ2-7 TRBV7-9 TGTGCCAGCAGCCAACCGGGTGGCCCCTACGAGCAGTACTTC CASSQPGGPYEQYF
- TRBJ1-6 TRBV15 TGTGCCACCAGCAGGCGGGGCTTGAATTCACCCCTCCACTTT CATSRRGLNSPLHF
TRBD1 TRBJ1-4 TRBV7-2 TGTGCCAGCAGCTTAGCGGGGACAGGCACCCTTAATGAAAAACTGTTTTTT CASSLAGTGTLNEKLFF
- TRBJ1-2 TRBV11-2 TGTGCCAGCAGCTACAGGGTGTCTAGGGGCTACACCTTC CASSYRVSRGYTF
- TRBJ2-2 TRBV7-2 TGTGCCAGCAGCTTATCCACGAACACCGGGGAGCTGTTTTTT CASSLSTNTGELFF
- TRBJ2-3 TRBV6-1 TGTGCCAGCAGTGAAAGGACAATGACTCTCATCACAGATACGCAGTATTTT CASSERTMTLITDTQYF
TRBD1 TRBJ2-5 TRBV28 TGTGCCAGCAGTTTCCCCAGGGGGCAGGTAGAGACCCAGTACTTC CASSFPRGQVETQYF
TRBD1 TRBJ2-2 TRBV2 TGTGCCTCCCAGTCCGGAGACAGGGGAACCGGGGAGCTGTTTTTT CASQSGDRGTGELFF
- TRBJ1-2 TRBV29-1 TGCAGCGTTGAAGGTGTGGACGGGATCTATGGCTACACCTTC CSVEGVDGIYGYTF
TRBD1 TRBJ1-3 TRBV6-1 TGTGCCAGCAGCCAGGGGGGCATGGACACCATATATTTT CASSQGGMDTIYF
TRBD2 TRBJ2-7 TRBV7-9 TGTGCCAGCAGCTTAGTACTAGCGGGATTCTCCTACGAGCAGTACTTC CASSLVLAGFSYEQYF
- TRBJ1-1 TRBV6-5 TGTGCCAGCAGTTACTGGGAGGGAGAAACTGAAGCTTTCTTT CASSYWEGETEAFF
- TRBJ1-4 TRBV4-1 TGCGCCAGCAGCCCCCCAGACAGGTCGGCAACTAATGAAAAACTGTTTTTT CASSPPDRSATNEKLFF
TRBD2 TRBJ2-1 TRBV29-1 TGCAGCGGTAGCGGGGGGGCCCTCTCCTACAATGAGCAGTTCTTC CSGSGGALSYNEQFF
- TRBJ2-2 TRBV18 TGTGCCAGCTCACCATTTGAAGGAGGCGGGGAGCTGTTTTTT CASSPFEGGGELFF
TRBD1 TRBJ1-5 TRBV5-1 TGCGCCAGCAGCTACCTCGGGACAGGGTTAGAGCCCCAGCATTTT CASSYLGTGLEPQHF
- TRBJ2-3 TRBV5-8 TGTGCCAGCAGCTTGGCCTCGCTACCGAGCACAGATACGCAGTATTTT CASSLASLPSTDTQYF
- TRBJ1-2 TRBV6-5 TGTGCCAGCAGTTACTCTGGCAGGGAGGGAGGCTACACCTTC CASSYSGREGGYTF